The present entry profiles one TCR beta chain with its context. The data were taken from a study of OX40 agonist ivuxolimab in advanced cancers. Study as a whole: Patients enrolled in dose escalation were diagnosed with hepatocellular carcinoma, melanoma, renal cell or head and neck cancer. Age averaged about 60 years (range about 20 to 80), and approximately 80% were male.

Profiled with immunoSEQ multiplex PCR; TCRdb holds only in-frame clones, not every one. This table holds around 64,000 clones, over 65% found once. The length of the CDR3 is 15 residues. Germline V gives CDR1 SGHAT, CDR2 FQDESV (reference sequence). The germline V and J ends were trimmed by 6 bases and 5 bases, with 17 bases remaining between them. Sampling of blood occurred at baseline, cycle 4 day 1, and cycle 7 day 1. The chain joins TRBV11-1 to TRBJ2-1, with D perhaps matching TRBD1 or TRBD2 (6 bases each). This receptor was taken from an adult with an advanced solid tumor such as melanoma, head and neck, liver or kidney cancer. The sample was CD4+ or CD8+ T cells sorted from blood, taken in a trial of the OX40 agonist ivuxolimab. DNA for the CDR3: TGTGCCAGCAGATATCGGTCCGGGGGCCACAATGAGCAGTTCTTC. It is translated as CASRYRSGGHNEQFF.